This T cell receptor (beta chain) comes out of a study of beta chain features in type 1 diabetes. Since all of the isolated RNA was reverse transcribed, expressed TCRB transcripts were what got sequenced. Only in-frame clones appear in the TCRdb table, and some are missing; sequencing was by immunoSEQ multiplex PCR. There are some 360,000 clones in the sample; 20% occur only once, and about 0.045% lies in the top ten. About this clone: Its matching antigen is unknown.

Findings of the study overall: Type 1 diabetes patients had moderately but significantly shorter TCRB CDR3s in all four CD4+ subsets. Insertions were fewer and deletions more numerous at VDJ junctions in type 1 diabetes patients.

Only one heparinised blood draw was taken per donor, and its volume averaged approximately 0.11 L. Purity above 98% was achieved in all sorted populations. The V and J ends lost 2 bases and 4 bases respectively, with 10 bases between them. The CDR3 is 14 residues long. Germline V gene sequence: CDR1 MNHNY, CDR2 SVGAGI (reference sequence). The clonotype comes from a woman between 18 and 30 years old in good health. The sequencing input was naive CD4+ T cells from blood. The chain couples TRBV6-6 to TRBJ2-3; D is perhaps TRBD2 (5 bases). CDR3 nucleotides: TGTGCCAGCAGTTACGCGGGTTTTGCAGATACGCAGTATTTT. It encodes CASSYAGFADTQYF.